The 27 T cell receptor beta chains presented below share a single source sample, sequenced in a study of cytomegalovirus exposure and HLA in healthy donors. PCR used 60 Vbeta primers and 13 Jbeta primers. TCRdb keeps only in-frame clones here, not all; method: immunoSEQ multiplex PCR. The profile shows 90,000 or so clones, over 70% of them singletons. Source material: PBMCs. These receptors were collected from a boy younger than 18 in good health and CMV-seronegative.

This clone showed up just once. The rearrangement uses TRBV23-1 and TRBJ1-1; weak D call: TRBD1 (6 bases). TRBV23-1 is an ORF, and what it does is uncertain. Trimming took 4 bases from V and 1 from J, leaving 10 bases between them. CDR3 size: 14 residues. CDR3 sequence: CASSRETGNTEAFF. In DNA, the CDR3 is TGCGCCAGCAGTCGGGAGACAGGGAACACTGAAGCTTTCTTT.

The rearrangement links TRBV9 to TRBJ2-1, with TRBD2 matching 10 bases. From germline, CDR1 is SGDLS and CDR2 YYNGEE. The CDR3 contains 15 residues. V shed 0 bases, J shed 8 bases, and the junction held 5 bases outside the gene matches. This chain's CDR3 is CASSVVAGGGDEQFF. The CDR3 DNA reads as TGTGCCAGCAGCGTAGTAGCGGGAGGTGGTGATGAGCAGTTCTTC.

The rearrangement uses TRBV30 and TRBJ1-5, with D unclear. Trimming removed 2 bases from V and 3 bases from J, with 17 bases in between. The length of the CDR3 is 16 residues. CDR1 and CDR2 from the germline V gene are GTSNPN and SVGIG (reference sequence). The CDR3 is CAWSFQSSNPNQPQHF. The CDR3 coding sequence is TGTGCCTGGAGTTTTCAGTCCTCAAATCCCAATCAGCCCCAGCATTTT.

The rearrangement joins TRBV27 to TRBJ1-1; D call uncertain. The CDR3 is 11 amino acids. The V gene's germline CDR1 is MNHEY and CDR2 SMNVEV (reference sequence). With 4 bases removed from V and 7 bases from J, the gap between germline ends came to 7 bases. In DNA, the CDR3 is TGTGCCAGCAGTTCGTTCGGTGAAGCTTTCTTT. Translation gives CASSSFGEAFF.

The chain has TRBV6-5 and TRBJ2-7, with 7 bases lining up with TRBD1. The CDR3 spans 14 residues. CDR1 is MNHEY and CDR2 is SVGAGI in the germline V gene. V shed 6 bases, J shed 1 base, and the junction held 6 bases outside the gene matches. Written as DNA, the CDR3 is TGTGCCAGCAGCCAAGACAGGGTATCCTACGAGCAGTACTTC. It is translated as CASSQDRVSYEQYF.

J is TRBJ2-2 and V is TRBV5-4; 9 bases match TRBD2. The CDR3 has 17 residues. Germline V gene data show CDR1 as SGHNT and CDR2 as YYREEE (reference sequence). The ends lost 1 base at V and 6 bases at J; junction bases unmatched: 10. The DNA for the CDR3 is TGTGCCAGCAGCTTGCCTAGCGGGGCCGTGGTGGCCGGGGAGCTGTTTTTT. Translating it yields CASSLPSGAVVAGELFF.

The chain carries TRBV2 and TRBJ2-7, with TRBD1 as a possible D gene (6 bases). The CDR3 length is 13 residues. Germline values: CDR1 SNHLY, CDR2 FYNNEI. Between the trimmed V and J ends, which lost 5 bases and 2 bases, there was a span of 10 bases. The CDR3 region is CASSSWTAYEQYF. The CDR3 DNA is TGTGCCAGCAGTAGCTGGACAGCCTACGAGCAGTACTTC.

This chain uses TRBV4-2 with TRBJ2-5; tentatively, D is TRBD2 (7 bases). V lost 4 bases and J lost 3, with 18 bases in between. The germline V gene encodes CDR1 LGHNA and CDR2 YNFKEQ. The length of the CDR3 is 16 residues. The CDR3 is CASSPPGAGEEETQYF. The CDR3 bases are TGTGCCAGCAGCCCCCCGGGGGCGGGAGAGGAAGAGACCCAGTACTTC.

The chain links TRBV5-6 to TRBJ2-1, with TRBD2 identical over 13 bases. The CDR3 has 14 amino acids. V trimming: 4 bases; J trimming: 10 bases; junction bases outside the gene matches: 5. Germline values: CDR1 SGHDT, CDR2 YYEEEE. DNA for the CDR3: TGTGCCAGCAGCCCGGGACTAGCGGGAAACGAGCAGTTCTTC. Translated, it gives CASSPGLAGNEQFF.

J is TRBJ2-7 and V is TRBV10-3; D gene unclear. Germline V gene lookup returns CDR1 ENHRY and CDR2 SYGVKD. This CDR3 comprises 13 residues. V was pared by 3 bases and J by 2 bases, with 8 bases between. The CDR3 loop reads CAISDGSTYEQYF. The CDR3 DNA follows: TGTGCCATCAGTGACGGGTCTACCTACGAGCAGTACTTC.

The chain is built from TRBV6-6 and TRBJ1-5; no clear D. The CDR3 length is 16 residues. The V and J ends lost 2 bases and 5 bases respectively, with 16 bases between them. CDR1 and CDR2 (germline): MNHNY, SVGAGI (reference sequence). The CDR3 coding sequence is TGTGCCAGCAGTTACCCACTCGTAAGAGGCGATCAGCCCCAGCATTTT. Translating it yields CASSYPLVRGDQPQHF.

This chain connects TRBV13 to TRBJ1-1; D is possibly TRBD1 (5 bases). Germline lookup yields CDR1 PRHDT and CDR2 FYEKMQ (reference sequence). With 5 bases removed from V and 0 bases from J, the gap between germline ends came to 13 bases. CDR3 size: 15 residues. The CDR3, as DNA: TGTGCCAGCAGCATGAACAGGCGAATGAACACTGAAGCTTTCTTT. This codes for CASSMNRRMNTEAFF.

V gene TRBV29-1 combines with J gene TRBJ2-7; TRBD2 aligns across 7 bases. Germline V gene data show CDR1 as SQVTM and CDR2 as ANQGSEA. Trimming took 3 bases from V and 6 from J; bases not matched to a gene: 14. There are 15 residues in the CDR3. CDR3 loop: CSVEGRGSGYAEQYF. The CDR3 nucleotides are TGCAGCGTTGAGGGGAGAGGTAGCGGGTACGCCGAGCAGTACTTC.

The gene calls are TRBV5-4 and TRBJ2-1; the match to TRBD2 covers 8 bases. V gave up 0 bases and J gave up 2 bases; unmatched junction bases: 4. The germline CDR1 and CDR2 sequences are SGHNT and YYREEE (reference sequence). This CDR3 has 16 residues. The CDR3 sequence is CASSLAGSGAYNEQFF. The CDR3, as DNA: TGTGCCAGCAGCTTGGCGGGTAGCGGGGCCTACAATGAGCAGTTCTTC.

The sample holds a few counts of this clone. This sequence joins TRBV2 and TRBJ1-5; D ambiguous. Trimming removed 6 bases at V and 3 bases at J, with 6 bases between. Germline values: CDR1 SNHLY, CDR2 FYNNEI. The CDR3 length is 12 residues. CDR3 sequence: CASRRDNQPQHF. The CDR3 DNA sequence: TGTGCCAGCAGGAGAGACAATCAGCCCCAGCATTTT.

The chain is built from TRBV7-9 and TRBJ1-5; maybe TRBD1 (5 bases). CDR1 and CDR2 (germline): SEHNR, FQNEAQ (reference sequence). V was cut by 4 bases and J by 3 bases, with 10 bases left in between. The CDR3 extends over 14 amino acids. CDR3 DNA: TGTGCCAGCAGCTGGGGAGGGGACAATCAGCCCCAGCATTTT. The encoded protein is CASSWGGDNQPQHF.

J is TRBJ2-1 and V is TRBV28; TRBD1 matches at 7 bases. Germline V CDR1 and CDR2: MDHEN, SYDVKM. This CDR3 contains 14 residues. V was pared by 6 bases and J by 2 bases, with 4 bases of the junction left unmatched. The CDR3 reads CASRKTGTYNEQFF. For the CDR3, the DNA is TGTGCCAGCAGGAAGACAGGGACCTACAATGAGCAGTTCTTC.

As to this clone: At one end, the junction sequence differs from germline, possibly due to a read error. CDR3 protein: CASSPGQGASGELFF. CDR3 in DNA: TGTGCTAGCAGTCCGGGACAGGGGGCTTCCGGGGAGCTGTTTTTT. The chain combines TRBV7-7 with TRBJ2-2; 12 bases agree with TRBD1. The CDR3 consists of 15 residues. Germline CDR1 reads SSHAT; CDR2 reads FNYEAQ (reference sequence).

V gene TRBV7-2 combines with J gene TRBJ1-5, with TRBD1 matching over 7 bases. V lost 5 bases to trimming and J lost 0 bases; unmatched junction nucleotides: 1. The CDR3 is 14 residues long. Germline lookup yields CDR1 SGHTA and CDR2 FQGNSA. In DNA, the CDR3 is TGTGCCAGCAGCCGGGACAGTAGCAATCAGCCCCAGCATTTT. Translated: CASSRDSSNQPQHF.

This clone was found a few times. The chain uses TRBV6-5 and TRBJ2-7; 8 nucleotides align to TRBD1. The V and J ends lost 1 base and 3 bases, in that order; junction bases with no gene match: 2. The CDR3 is 14 amino acids. Germline CDR1 is MNHEY and CDR2 is SVGAGI. CDR3 nucleotides: TGTGCCAGCAGTTACTTACAGGGGGGCTACGAGCAGTACTTC. Translated, it gives CASSYLQGGYEQYF.

This chain uses TRBV28 with TRBJ1-2; 7 bases are shared with TRBD1. V lost 2 bases, J lost 2 bases, and 8 bases stayed unmatched. The CDR3 is 16 residues long. Germline CDR1 MDHEN, CDR2 SYDVKM. In DNA form, the CDR3 reads TGTGCCAGCAGTTTAGCAGGGGGATCCTTCAACTATGGCTACACCTTC. This codes for CASSLAGGSFNYGYTF.

The chain is built from TRBV5-1 and TRBJ2-1; 8 positions agree with TRBD2. CDR3 length: 14 residues. Germline-derived CDR1 and CDR2 are SGHRS and YFSETQ. V shed 3 bases and J 9 bases; nucleotides not matched to a gene: 8. CDR3 loop: CASSYRGGLGEQFF. CDR3 DNA: TGCGCCAGCAGCTATCGGGGGGGCCTCGGTGAGCAGTTCTTC.

This clone was recorded at least ten times. This sequence joins TRBV11-2 and TRBJ2-4; the match to TRBD2 covers 8 bases. V shed 2 bases, J shed 6 bases, and the junction held 6 bases outside the gene matches. From germline, CDR1 is SGHAT and CDR2 FQNNGV. There are 15 residues in the CDR3. The CDR3 DNA reads TGTGCCAGCAGCTTACCGGGAGGGCCGCTAAACATTCAGTACTTC. It translates to CASSLPGGPLNIQYF.

The chain uses TRBV25-1 and TRBJ2-3; 7 bases are a match to TRBD2. The CDR3 length is 17 residues. Germline CDR1 MGHDK, CDR2 SYGVNS. Trimming took 3 bases from V and 0 from J; bases not matched to a gene: 9. The CDR3 DNA sequence: TGTGCCAGCAGTGACCCCCCCTCTAGCGGCAGCACAGATACGCAGTATTTT. Its protein is CASSDPPSSGSTDTQYF.

CDR3 bases: TGTGCCAGCAGCGTAGCGGAGGGGGCGTATGAGCAGTTCTTC. Its translation is CASSVAEGAYEQFF. The chain employs TRBV9 and TRBJ2-1; D is perhaps TRBD1 (7 bases). CDR3 length: 14 amino acids. The V and J ends lost 0 bases and 8 bases respectively, with 12 bases between them. Germline V gives CDR1 SGDLS, CDR2 YYNGEE.

This clone was seen once. The DNA of the CDR3 is TGCAGCGTTGTCCCAACAGAGCACTACGAGCAGTACTTC. As protein: CSVVPTEHYEQYF. The chain links TRBV29-1 to TRBJ2-7; no reliable D call. The V and J ends lost 4 bases and 3 bases respectively, with 13 bases between them. The length of the CDR3 is 13 residues. Germline CDR1 reads SQVTM; CDR2 reads ANQGSEA.

The chain employs TRBV7-9 and TRBJ2-7, with 7 bases lining up with TRBD2. The CDR3 loop spans 12 amino acids. Trimming cost V 5 bases and J 9 bases; bases outside gene matches: 7. Looked up from germline, CDR1 is SEHNR and CDR2 is FQNEAQ (reference sequence). The CDR3 sequence: CASSDSGSRQYF. Written as DNA, the CDR3 is TGTGCCAGCAGCGATAGCGGGTCTCGGCAGTACTTC. The full variable domain, with the rest looked up from reference TRBV7-9 and TRBJ2-7, is DTGVSQNPRHKITKRGQNVTFRCDPISEHNRLYWYRQTLGQGPEFLTYFQNEAQLEKSRLLSDRFSAERPKGSFSTLEIQRTEQGDSAMYLCASSDSGSRQYFGPGTRLTVT.